A selection of T cell receptor beta chains follows, all from one sample in a study of T-cell reconstitution after alpha-beta-depleted transplantation in children. TCRdb called the PCR reads again in MiXCR, with one record for every CDR3 protein. The sample carries hundreds of thousands of distinct CDR3 sequences, less than 20% recorded once. The specimen was PBMCs, mostly from graft donor cells, collected 360 days after TCRalphabeta/CD19-depleted stem cell transplant. Receptor source: a male patient younger than 18 who had a stem cell transplant for acute lymphoblastic leukemia, so the T cells may come from the graft donor. Both conserved end residues are trimmed from each CDR3.

cdr3_length: 11; v_call: TRBV15; cdr3_aa: ATSSQGASEAF
cdr3_length: 12; v_call: TRBV13; cdr3_aa: ASSIATSVYEQY
cdr3_length: 15; v_call: TRBV4-1; cdr3_aa: ASSLSPLALSRETQY
cdr3_length: 11; v_call: TRBV20-1; cdr3_aa: SARAGVNQPQH
cdr3_length: 11; v_call: TRBV5-6; cdr3_aa: ASSVGRTDTQY
cdr3_length: 15; v_call: TRBV5-1; cdr3_aa: ASSSEAAISGANVLT
cdr3_length: 13; v_call: TRBV12-3/TRBV12-4; cdr3_aa: ASSDRGSLNYGYT
cdr3_length: 13; v_call: TRBV5-1; cdr3_aa: ASSLVIATYNEQF
cdr3_length: 13; v_call: TRBV6-5; cdr3_aa: ASSSFGGAIYEQY
cdr3_length: 13; v_call: TRBV10-3; cdr3_aa: AIRPRGTGGDEQY
cdr3_length: 13; v_call: TRBV9; cdr3_aa: ASSVGGLYSYEQY
cdr3_length: 10; v_call: TRBV9; cdr3_aa: ASSASVDEQF
cdr3_length: 11; v_call: TRBV5-4; cdr3_aa: ASSSGGPETQY
cdr3_length: 13; v_call: TRBV5-1; cdr3_aa: ASSQETGVQETQY
cdr3_length: 13; v_call: TRBV5-6; cdr3_aa: ASSLTQGAIDTQY
cdr3_length: 13; v_call: TRBV20-1; cdr3_aa: SARESSRGLNEQF
cdr3_length: 17; v_call: TRBV11-2; cdr3_aa: ASSPKPGQGAVGANVLT
cdr3_length: 14; v_call: TRBV19; cdr3_aa: ASSISRPNSNQPQH
cdr3_length: 13; v_call: TRBV5-4; cdr3_aa: ASSLVLGRYNEQF
cdr3_length: 11; v_call: TRBV10-3; cdr3_aa: AISAAPGETQY
cdr3_length: 18; v_call: TRBV11-1; cdr3_aa: ASSFFPGLAGGSSYNEQF
cdr3_length: 10; v_call: TRBV5-4; cdr3_aa: ASSLIGYEQF
cdr3_length: 16; v_call: TRBV15; cdr3_aa: ATRGRGVVSGRRYEQF
cdr3_length: 11; v_call: TRBV6-5; cdr3_aa: ASSYSGSGELF
cdr3_length: 13; v_call: TRBV7-3; cdr3_aa: ASSSTSGPNNEQF
cdr3_length: 11; v_call: TRBV20-1; cdr3_aa: SAPGGGTGELF
cdr3_length: 12; v_call: TRBV13; cdr3_aa: ASSLLVSTDTQY
cdr3_length: 14; v_call: TRBV5-5; cdr3_aa: ASSSDHRIPGNTIY
cdr3_length: 13; v_call: TRBV28; cdr3_aa: ASSSPGTGNQPQH
cdr3_length: 14; v_call: TRBV29-1; cdr3_aa: SVGAGLAGNTGELF
cdr3_length: 12; v_call: TRBV9; cdr3_aa: ASSERTAHYGYT
cdr3_length: 11; v_call: TRBV20-1; cdr3_aa: SARQGQNYGYT
cdr3_length: 10; v_call: TRBV24-1; cdr3_aa: ATSDRTGELF
cdr3_length: 13; v_call: TRBV28; cdr3_aa: ASSFLTAIQATQY